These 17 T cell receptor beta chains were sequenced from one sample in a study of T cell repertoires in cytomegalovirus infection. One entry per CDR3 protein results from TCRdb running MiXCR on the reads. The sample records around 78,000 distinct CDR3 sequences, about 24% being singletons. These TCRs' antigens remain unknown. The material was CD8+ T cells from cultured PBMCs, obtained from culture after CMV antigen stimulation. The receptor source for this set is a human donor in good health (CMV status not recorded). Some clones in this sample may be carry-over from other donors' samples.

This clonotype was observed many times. CDR3 sequence (DNA): TGTGCCAGTAGTATGAGCTTGAACACTGAAGCTTTCTTT. Its translation: CASSMSLNTEAFF. The chain employs TRBV19 and TRBJ1-1; D is unclear. CDR1 LNHDA and CDR2 SQIVND come from the germline V gene (reference sequence). V lost 3 bases and J 0 bases, leaving 5 bases between the germline ends. The CDR3 length is 13 residues.

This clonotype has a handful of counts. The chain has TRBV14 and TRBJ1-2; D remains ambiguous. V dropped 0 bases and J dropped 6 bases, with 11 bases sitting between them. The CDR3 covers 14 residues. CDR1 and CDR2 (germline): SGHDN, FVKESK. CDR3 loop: CASSQDSGFHGYTF. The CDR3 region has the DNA TGTGCCAGCAGCCAAGATTCCGGGTTTCATGGCTACACCTTC.

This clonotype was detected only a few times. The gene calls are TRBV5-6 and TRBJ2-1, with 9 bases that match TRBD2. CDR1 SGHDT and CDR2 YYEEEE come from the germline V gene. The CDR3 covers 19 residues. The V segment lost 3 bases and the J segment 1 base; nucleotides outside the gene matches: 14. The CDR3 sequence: CASSSAGREGLISYNEQFF. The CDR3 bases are TGTGCCAGCAGCTCCGCGGGGCGGGAGGGTCTTATATCCTACAATGAGCAGTTCTTC.

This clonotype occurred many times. The CDR3 DNA sequence: TGTGCCAGCAGCTTAGAGGGGGGGCCGGACACTGAAGCTTTCTTT. Amino acids: CASSLEGGPDTEAFF. V usage is TRBV7-2 and J usage is TRBJ1-1; TRBD1 might be the D (6 bases). Germline V gene data show CDR1 as SGHTA and CDR2 as FQGNSA. This CDR3 has 15 amino acids. V lost 1 base and J lost 3, with 12 bases in between.

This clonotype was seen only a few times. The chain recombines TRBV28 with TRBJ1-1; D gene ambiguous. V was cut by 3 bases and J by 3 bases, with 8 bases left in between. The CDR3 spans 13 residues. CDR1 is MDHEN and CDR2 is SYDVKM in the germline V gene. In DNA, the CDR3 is TGTGCCAGCAGTTTTGGGGTGGACACTGAAGCTTTCTTT. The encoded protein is CASSFGVDTEAFF.

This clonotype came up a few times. CDR3 in amino acids: CASSGTGFGYTF. The CDR3 nucleotides are TGTGCCAGCAGTGGGACAGGGTTTGGCTACACCTTC. V usage is TRBV12-3 or TRBV12-4 and J usage is TRBJ1-2; TRBD1 aligns across 9 bases. The junction had 2 bases not matched to a gene; V was cut back by 5 bases and J by 7 bases. This CDR3 has 12 amino acids.

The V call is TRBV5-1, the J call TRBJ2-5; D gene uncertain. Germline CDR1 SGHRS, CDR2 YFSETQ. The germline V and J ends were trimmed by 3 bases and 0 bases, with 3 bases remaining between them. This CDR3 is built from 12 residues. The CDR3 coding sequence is TGCGCCAGCAGCTCGTACCAAGAGACCCAGTACTTC. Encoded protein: CASSSYQETQYF.

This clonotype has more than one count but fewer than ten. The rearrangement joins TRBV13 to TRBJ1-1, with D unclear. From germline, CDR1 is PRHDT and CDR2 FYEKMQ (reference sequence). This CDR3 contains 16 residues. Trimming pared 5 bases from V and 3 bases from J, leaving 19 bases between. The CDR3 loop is CASSPQPGLFDTEAFF. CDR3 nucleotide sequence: TGTGCCAGCAGCCCACAACCTGGCCTTTTCGACACTGAAGCTTTCTTT.

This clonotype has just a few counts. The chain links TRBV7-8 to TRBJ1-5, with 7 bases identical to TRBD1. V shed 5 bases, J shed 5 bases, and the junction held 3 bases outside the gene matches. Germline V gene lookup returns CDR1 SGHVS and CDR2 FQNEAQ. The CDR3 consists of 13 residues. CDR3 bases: TGTGCCAGCAGCCCTACAGGGGATCAGCCCCAGCATTTT. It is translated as CASSPTGDQPQHF. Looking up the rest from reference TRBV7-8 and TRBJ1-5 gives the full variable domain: GAGVSQSPRYKVAKRGQDVALRCDPISGHVSLFWYQQALGQGPEFLTYFQNEAQLDKSGLPSDRFFAERPEGSVSTLKIQRTQQEDSAVYLCASSPTGDQPQHFGDGTRLSIL.

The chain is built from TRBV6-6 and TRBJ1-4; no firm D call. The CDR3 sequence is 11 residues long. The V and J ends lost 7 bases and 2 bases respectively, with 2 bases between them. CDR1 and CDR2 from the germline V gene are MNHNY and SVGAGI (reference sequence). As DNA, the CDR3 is TGTGCCAGCAATACTAATGAAAAACTGTTTTTT. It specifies CASNTNEKLFF.

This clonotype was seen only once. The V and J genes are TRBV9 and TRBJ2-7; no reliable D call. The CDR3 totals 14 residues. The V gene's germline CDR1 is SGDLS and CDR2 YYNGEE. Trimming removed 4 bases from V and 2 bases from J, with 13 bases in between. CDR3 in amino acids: CASSPPGGPYEQYF. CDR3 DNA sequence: TGTGCCAGCAGCCCTCCCGGCGGTCCCTACGAGCAGTACTTC.

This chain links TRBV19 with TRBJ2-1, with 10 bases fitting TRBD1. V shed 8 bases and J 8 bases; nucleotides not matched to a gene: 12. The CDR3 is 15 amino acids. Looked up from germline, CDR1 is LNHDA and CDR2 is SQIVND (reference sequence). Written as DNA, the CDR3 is TGTGCCAGTGGGGCGGACAGGGGGTATGTAGATGAGCAGTTCTTC. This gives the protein CASGADRGYVDEQFF.

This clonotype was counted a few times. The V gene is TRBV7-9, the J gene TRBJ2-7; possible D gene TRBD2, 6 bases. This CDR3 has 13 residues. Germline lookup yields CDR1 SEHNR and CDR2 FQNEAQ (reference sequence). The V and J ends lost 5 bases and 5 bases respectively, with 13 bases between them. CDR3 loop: CASSPVGGNEQYF. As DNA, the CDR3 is TGTGCCAGCAGCCCGGTTGGGGGGAACGAGCAGTACTTC.

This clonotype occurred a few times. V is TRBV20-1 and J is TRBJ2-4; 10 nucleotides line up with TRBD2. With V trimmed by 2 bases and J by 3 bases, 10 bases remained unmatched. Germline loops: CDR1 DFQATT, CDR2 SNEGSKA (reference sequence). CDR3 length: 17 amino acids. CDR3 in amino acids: CSARPFSGRLNKNIQYF. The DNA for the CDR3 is TGCAGTGCTAGACCCTTTAGCGGGAGGCTTAACAAAAACATTCAGTACTTC.

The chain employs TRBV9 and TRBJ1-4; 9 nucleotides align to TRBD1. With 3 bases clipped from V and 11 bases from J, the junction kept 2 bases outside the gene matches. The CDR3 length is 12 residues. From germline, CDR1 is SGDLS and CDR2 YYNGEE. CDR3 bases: TGTGCCAGCAGCGGCGACAGGGGGAAACTGTTTTTT. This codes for CASSGDRGKLFF.

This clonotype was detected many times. The chain's CDR3 is CASSLGLNSNQPQHF. CDR3 DNA sequence: TGTGCCAGCAGCTTAGGCCTTAATAGCAATCAGCCCCAGCATTTT. The chain couples TRBV7-8 to TRBJ1-5; no reliable D call. CDR3 length equals 15 residues. Trimming shortened V by 1 base and J by 0 bases, and 7 bases separated the two germline ends. The germline V gene has CDR1 SGHVS and CDR2 FQNEAQ.

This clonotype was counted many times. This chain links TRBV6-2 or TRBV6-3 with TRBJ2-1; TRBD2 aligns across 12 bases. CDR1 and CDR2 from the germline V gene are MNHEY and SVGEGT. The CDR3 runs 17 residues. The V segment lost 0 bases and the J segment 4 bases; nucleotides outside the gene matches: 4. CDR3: CASSYSGLAGIYNEQFF. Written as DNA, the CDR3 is TGTGCCAGCAGTTACTCGGGACTAGCGGGTATATACAATGAGCAGTTCTTC.